Below, 10 T cell receptor beta chains from the same sample are listed, as sequenced in a study of human T cells and chemical hapten exposure. Time point noted: patch test 2, 6 weeks after DPC sensitization. The treatment here: therapeutic diphenylcyclopropenone sensitization with weekly scalp DPC. One entry per CDR3 protein, called by TCRdb with MiXCR from the RACE reads. The sample shows just over 350,000 distinct CDR3 sequences, about 6% of them seen only once. Sequences were derived from whole blood, sampled in connection with sensitization to the hapten diphenylcyclopropenone (DPC). The receptors shown here come from a woman aged 18-29 years with alopecia areata. Some clones in this sample may be carry-over from other donors' samples.

This clonotype was seen many times. Written as DNA, the CDR3 is TGTGCCAGCAGCTTCCTAGCGGGGGCCTACAATGAGCAGTTCTTC. Protein: CASSFLAGAYNEQFF. J is TRBJ2-1 and V is TRBV7-9, with 10 bases aligning to TRBD2. Germline assignment: CDR1 SEHNR and CDR2 FQNEAQ (reference sequence). This CDR3 contains 15 residues. Trimming cost V 3 bases and J 2 bases; bases outside gene matches: 1.

This clonotype has more than one count but fewer than ten. The rearrangement links TRBV6-1 to TRBJ2-7; D gene unclear. The V gene lost 3 bases and the J gene lost 2 bases, with 8 bases spanning the gap. Germline-derived CDR1 and CDR2 are MNHNS and SASEGT. This CDR3 contains 13 residues. Here the CDR3 reads CASSDMQTYEQYF. For the CDR3, the DNA is TGTGCCAGCAGTGACATGCAAACCTACGAGCAGTACTTC.

The DNA of the CDR3 is TGTGCCAGCACCCCGACCCCCTACAAAAACATTCAGTACTTC. The encoded protein is CASTPTPYKNIQYF. The chain uses TRBV28 and TRBJ2-4; D not resolved. This CDR3 contains 14 residues. V gave up 7 bases and J gave up 3 bases, with 13 bases separating them. From germline, CDR1 is MDHEN and CDR2 SYDVKM.

This chain uses TRBV7-6 with TRBJ1-1; 8 positions match TRBD1. The CDR3 runs to 18 residues. Germline assignment: CDR1 SGHVS and CDR2 FNYEAQ. V was pared by 2 bases and J by 0 bases, with 11 bases of the junction left unmatched. CDR3 region: CASSLRGQVPYMNTEAFF. Here the CDR3 DNA reads TGTGCCAGCAGCTTAAGGGGACAGGTCCCCTACATGAACACTGAAGCTTTCTTT.

The J gene is TRBJ2-7, the V gene TRBV6-5; D is perhaps TRBD1 (5 bases). V was shortened by 10 bases and J by 3 bases, with 19 bases between the two germline ends. CDR3 length: 14 residues. Germline V lookup: CDR1 MNHEY, CDR2 SVGAGI. The CDR3 coding sequence is TGTGCCACCCTCTCGACAGCTAAATACTACGAGCAGTACTTC. This codes for CATLSTAKYYEQYF.

This chain connects TRBV28 to TRBJ2-3; 10 nucleotides align to TRBD2. V lost 6 bases to trimming and J lost 3 bases; unmatched junction nucleotides: 3. Germline CDR1 is MDHEN and CDR2 is SYDVKM. This CDR3 region has 14 residues. This chain's CDR3 is CASRAGGPTDTQYF. The CDR3 coding sequence is TGTGCCAGCAGAGCGGGGGGGCCTACAGATACGCAGTATTTT.

The chain carries TRBV11-1 and TRBJ2-4; D ambiguous. Germline CDR1 reads SGHAT; CDR2 reads FQDESV (reference sequence). Trimming took off 5 bases at V and 1 base at J, with 33 bases between the two ends. CDR3 length: 22 amino acids. The CDR3 loop reads CASSSKSLKFPGRLDAKNIQYF. Written as DNA, the CDR3 is TGTGCCAGCAGCAGCAAAAGCTTAAAATTCCCCGGCAGGCTTGATGCCAAAAACATTCAGTACTTC.

The chain has TRBV29-1 and TRBJ2-1; maybe TRBD2 (5 bases). Looked up from germline, CDR1 is SQVTM and CDR2 is ANQGSEA. The length of the CDR3 is 12 residues. Trimming took off 6 bases at V and 6 bases at J, with 12 bases between the two ends. The CDR3 DNA sequence: TGCAGCGTGAGACTCGAGGGCAATGAGCAGTTCTTC. It is translated as CSVRLEGNEQFF.

This rearrangement joins TRBV27 to TRBJ1-2, with D unclear. The CDR3 has 18 amino acids. CDR1 is MNHEY and CDR2 is SMNVEV in the germline V gene (reference sequence). V was clipped by 6 bases and J by 1 base, with 24 bases between them. The CDR3 loop reads CASRRGGPGSRFNYGYTF. DNA for the CDR3: TGTGCCAGCAGGCGGGGTGGACCTGGCAGCAGATTTAACTATGGCTACACCTTC.

In this sample, this clonotype turned up a few times. The V and J genes are TRBV18 and TRBJ1-1; 7 bases match TRBD1. Germline V CDR1 and CDR2: KGHSH, LQKENI. V lost 2 bases, J lost 0 bases, and 6 bases stayed unmatched. This CDR3 comprises 16 residues. The CDR3 DNA follows: TGTGCCAGCTCACCATTTAAACAGGGGATGAACACTGAAGCTTTCTTT. It is translated as CASSPFKQGMNTEAFF.